This TCR beta chain was profiled in a study of shared clonotypes between healthy human individuals. V lost 7 bases and J 1 base, leaving 5 bases between the germline ends. The CDR3 sequence is 12 residues long. Per germline, CDR1 GTSNPN and CDR2 SVGIG (reference sequence). This table comes from immunoSEQ multiplex PCR, and its TCRdb copy is limited to in-frame clones, with some not included. The table includes 1.4 million or so clones, less than 99% detected once. This clone was recorded only once. At the DNA level, this CDR3 is encoded by other sequences in the same sample as well. This receptor was obtained from a man aged 25 to 40 in good health. This rearrangement joins TRBV30 to TRBJ2-6; no reliable D call. The specimen was naive CD4+ T cells sorted from blood. Stated subset: CD45RA+ positively selected. This chain's CDR3 is CASDSGANVLTF. CDR3 nucleotide sequence: TGTGCCTCCGATTCTGGGGCCAACGTCCTGACTTTC.